The rows below give T cell receptor beta chains drawn from one sample of a study of T cell responses to AZD1222 COVID-19 vaccine. Assay: immunoSEQ multiplex PCR; the TCRdb copy retains only in-frame clones and omits some. The sample yields roughly 97,000 clones, 80% to 90% seen once. The sample consisted of peripheral blood, taken on day 0 of AZD1222 vaccination. These receptors came from an adult in good health. Both conserved end residues are part of each CDR3. D genes are given only for firm matches. Where a row states a size, it is once, few, many or the class of an expanded clone; other rows omit it.

j_call	v_call	d_call	clone_size	cdr3_nt	cdr3_aa
TRBJ1-1	TRBV5-4	NA	NA	TGTGCCAGCAGCTCGGGGGCAGTTTCTAACACTGAAGCTTTCTTT	CASSSGAVSNTEAFF
TRBJ2-1	TRBV14	NA	NA	TGTGCCAGCAGCCAAGGCGCCCGAAACTCCTACAATGAGCAGTTCTTC	CASSQGARNSYNEQFF
TRBJ2-1	TRBV19	NA	NA	TGTGCCAGTAGTGTCCTCAATGAGCAGTTCTTC	CASSVLNEQFF
TRBJ2-7	TRBV6-6	TRBD2	once	TGTGCCAGCAGCAAAGCGGGGGGATCCTACGAGCAGTACTTC	CASSKAGGSYEQYF
TRBJ2-2	TRBV5-3	NA	NA	TGTGCCAGATACTTTACCGGGGAGCTGTTTTTT	CARYFTGELFF
TRBJ2-1	TRBV20-1	NA	NA	TGCAGTGCCCGATCATTTCAGTGGTTCTTC	CSARSFQWFF
TRBJ2-7	TRBV27	TRBD1	NA	TGTGCCAGCAGTGACAGGGCCATTCCGAGCTCCTACGAGCAGTACTTC	CASSDRAIPSSYEQYF
TRBJ2-3	TRBV7-2	NA	NA	TGTGCCAGCAGCTTAGAGGCCACAGATACGCAGTATTTT	CASSLEATDTQYF
TRBJ2-3	TRBV27	NA	NA	TGTGCCACCTCCCCGGGGCGGAGGGGGGGGGTTTCAGATACGCAGTATTTT	CATSPGRRGGVSDTQYF
TRBJ1-2	TRBV7-9	NA	NA	TGTGCCAGCAGCTTTGACAGGCGAGGCTACACCTTC	CASSFDRRGYTF
TRBJ2-2	TRBV29-1	NA	NA	TGCAGCGCAAGAACCGAAGGTGTGGAGAACACCGGGGAGCTGTTTTTT	CSARTEGVENTGELFF
TRBJ1-2	TRBV19	NA	NA	TGTGCCAGTAGTATGCAGTCTGGCTACACCTTC	CASSMQSGYTF
TRBJ2-5	TRBV7-2	NA	NA	TGTGCCAGCAGCACCCGGGCCCATCGGGAGACCCAGTACTTC	CASSTRAHRETQYF
TRBJ2-1	TRBV4-2	TRBD2	NA	TGTGCCAGCAGCCAAGCTTTAGCGGGGGGGCTTATCGAGCAGTTCTTC	CASSQALAGGLIEQFF
TRBJ1-5	TRBV6-5	NA	NA	TGTGCCAGCAGTTACAGCAGCAATCAGCCCCAGCATTTT	CASSYSSNQPQHF
TRBJ2-4	TRBV5-6	NA	NA	TGTGCCAGCAGCTTGTACGGGCCAAACATTCAGTACTTC	CASSLYGPNIQYF
TRBJ2-7	TRBV25-1	NA	NA	TGTGCCAGCCGGAGGGCGGGAGAGCAGTACTTC	CASRRAGEQYF
TRBJ2-1	TRBV5-4	TRBD1	NA	TGTGCCAGCAGCCCACCGGGACAGGGGGGCTACAATGAGCAGTTCTTC	CASSPPGQGGYNEQFF
TRBJ2-1	TRBV7-9	NA	NA	TGTGCCAGCAGCGCCATCGGACAGTTAGGCAATGAGCAGTTCTTC	CASSAIGQLGNEQFF
TRBJ1-1	TRBV19	NA	once	TGTGCCAGTAGCTCCTCTACGCCGGGGAGGGCGACGAACACTGAAGCTTTCTTT	CASSSSTPGRATNTEAFF
TRBJ2-3	TRBV6-5	NA	once	TGTGCCAGCAGCCCGGGGGATTTGGGCACAGATACGCAGTATTTT	CASSPGDLGTDTQYF
TRBJ1-5	TRBV6-2/TRBV6-3	NA	NA	TGTGCCAGCAGTTACACTGGGACAACCCCCCAGCATTTT	CASSYTGTTPQHF
TRBJ1-3	TRBV7-2	NA	NA	TGTGCCAGCAGCCTGTACACCTCTGGAAACACCATATATTTT	CASSLYTSGNTIYF
TRBJ1-1	TRBV6-4	NA	NA	TGTGCCAGCAGTGGTATGGGCAGCTACACTGAAGCTTTCTTT	CASSGMGSYTEAFF
TRBJ2-1	TRBV6-5	TRBD2	NA	TGTGCCAGCAGATCAAGCGGGAGGAATGAGCAGTTCTTC	CASRSSGRNEQFF
TRBJ1-2	TRBV4-2	NA	few	TGTGCCAGCAGCCCCCCCGGACAGCTCCCTGGCTACACCTTC	CASSPPGQLPGYTF
TRBJ2-7	TRBV6-5	NA	NA	TGTGCCAGCAGTTACGAAGAGGGCCCCTACGAGCAGTACTTC	CASSYEEGPYEQYF
TRBJ2-1	TRBV4-2	TRBD2	NA	TGTGCCAGCAGCCAAGCTAGCGGGAGTCAGTACAATGAGCAGTTCTTC	CASSQASGSQYNEQFF
TRBJ1-4	TRBV7-6	NA	NA	TGTGCCAGCAGCTCAACCGGGTTGGTAAATGAAAAACTGTTTTTT	CASSSTGLVNEKLFF
TRBJ2-5	TRBV5-1	NA	once	TGCGCCAGCAGCTTCGTAGAAGGGGGAGAGACCCAGTACTTC	CASSFVEGGETQYF
TRBJ2-6	TRBV15	TRBD1	NA	TGTGCCACCAGCCCGCGACAGGGGGCAACTGGGGCCAACGTCCTGACTTTC	CATSPRQGATGANVLTF
TRBJ1-6	TRBV28	TRBD1	few	TGTGCCAGCACCCAACAAGACAGGGTAAATTCACCCCTCCACTTT	CASTQQDRVNSPLHF
TRBJ1-1	TRBV9	NA	NA	TGTGCCAGCAGCGTCGGGAAGCAGTGGAACACTGAAGCTTTCTTT	CASSVGKQWNTEAFF
TRBJ1-5	TRBV18	NA	NA	TGTGCCAGCTCACCAAGGCAGAATAGCAATCAGCCCCAGCATTTT	CASSPRQNSNQPQHF
TRBJ1-3	TRBV27	NA	once	TGTGCCAGCAGACCTACTGACAAGCTCGGAAACACCATATATTTT	CASRPTDKLGNTIYF
TRBJ2-3	TRBV25-1	NA	NA	TGTGCCAGCAGTGAATCAGGCCACTCCACAGATACGCAGTATTTT	CASSESGHSTDTQYF
TRBJ1-2	TRBV28	NA	NA	TGTGCCAGGGGGCAGGCAATCCCCCTCTATGGCTACACCTTC	CARGQAIPLYGYTF
TRBJ2-7	TRBV28	NA	NA	TGTGCCAGCAGTTTGGCCACCCCCGACGAGCAGTACTTC	CASSLATPDEQYF
TRBJ1-6	TRBV6-5	NA	NA	TGTGCCAGCAGGGACGGGCGTAGGTTTTCACCCCTCCACTTT	CASRDGRRFSPLHF
TRBJ1-2	TRBV7-2	NA	NA	TGTGCCAGCAGCTTAGATAGTTGGTCAGGTGACTATGGCTACACCTTC	CASSLDSWSGDYGYTF
TRBJ1-6	TRBV14	NA	NA	TGTGCCAGCAGGGACAGCACTTATAATTCACCCCTCCACTTT	CASRDSTYNSPLHF
TRBJ1-2	TRBV4-3	NA	NA	TGCGCCAGCAGCCAAGGTGGGCCGAACTATGGCTACACCTTC	CASSQGGPNYGYTF
TRBJ2-5	TRBV18	NA	NA	TGTGCCAGCTCACCACCGAGGCTAGCAGGGGAGACCCAGTACTTC	CASSPPRLAGETQYF
TRBJ1-5	TRBV21-1	NA	NA	TGTGCCAGCAGCAAAGTGCGACAGGAATGGTTTCGGGAATGCTCGAAATGGAGCAATCAGCCCCAGCATTTT	CASSKVRQEWFRECSKWSNQPQHF
TRBJ1-2	TRBV18	NA	NA	TGTGCCAGCTCACCTGGGAATACAGCTAACTATGGCTACACCTTC	CASSPGNTANYGYTF
TRBJ1-1	TRBV28	NA	NA	TGTGCCAGCAGTTTACATGCCCTTTTAAAGGGGGGGTGGTACACTGAAGCTTTCTTT	CASSLHALLKGGWYTEAFF
TRBJ2-3	TRBV3-1/TRBV3-2	TRBD2	NA	TGTGCCAGCAGCCAAGGAAGCCTAGCGGGAGTCAGCACAGATACGCAGTATTTT	CASSQGSLAGVSTDTQYF
TRBJ1-1	TRBV29-1	NA	NA	TGCAGCGTTGCGTCGACACCCTTGAACACTGAAGCTTTCTTT	CSVASTPLNTEAFF
TRBJ2-5	TRBV5-1	NA	NA	TGCGCCAGCGGGAACTTGAGAGGAGAGACCCAGTACTTC	CASGNLRGETQYF
TRBJ2-1	TRBV7-2	TRBD2	NA	TGTGCCAGCAGCCACGTTAGCGGGAGATTCAATGAGCAGTTCTTC	CASSHVSGRFNEQFF
TRBJ2-7	TRBV7-9	NA	NA	TGTGCCAGCAGCTTAACGCCCCACTCGGGTATCTACTACGAGCAGTACTTC	CASSLTPHSGIYYEQYF
TRBJ1-6	TRBV25-1	NA	few	TGTGCCAGCAGTGTTCCCGCAGCTTGGTCACCCCTCCACTTT	CASSVPAAWSPLHF
TRBJ2-2	TRBV19	NA	NA	TGTGCCAGTAGTATAGATTGGCTTAACACCGGGGAGCTGTTTTTT	CASSIDWLNTGELFF
TRBJ2-5	TRBV12-3/TRBV12-4	TRBD2	NA	TGTGCCAGCAGTTCGGGGGGGGACGGGACCCAGTACTTC	CASSSGGDGTQYF